These 19 T cell receptor beta chains share one sample of origin, sequenced in a study of radiation and T cells in renal cell carcinoma. Profiling relied on immunoSEQ multiplex PCR, and the TCRdb table lists in-frame clones only, not all of them. The sample lists around 64,000 clones; more than 60% were seen once. The time point was: baseline pretreatment blood. Treatment of the sample: 15 Gy SBRT to primary tumor, nephrectomy 4 weeks later. The specimen comprised blood, sampled from a patient whose treatment included radiotherapy and nephrectomy. The receptors derive from a man aged 60-69 years with renal cell carcinoma.

The rearrangement uses TRBV6-4 and TRBJ2-7, with TRBD2 matching 7 bases. Per germline, CDR1 MRHNA and CDR2 SNTAGT. The CDR3 is 15 amino acids. With V trimmed by 3 bases and J by 3 bases, 8 bases remained unmatched. The CDR3 spells CASSEASGIYYEQYV. In DNA, the CDR3 is TGTGCCAGCAGTGAAGCTAGCGGAATCTACTACGAGCAGTACGTC.

The gene calls are TRBV29-1 and TRBJ1-1, with no clear D. The germline CDR1 and CDR2 sequences are SQVTM and ANQGSEA. V lost 8 bases to trimming and J lost 5 bases, with 18 bases between them. The CDR3 length is 13 residues. The CDR3 bases are TGCAGCAATGAGCAGAGCCCCGGGACTGAAGCTTTCTTT. Protein product: CSNEQSPGTEAFF.

This clone was seen a few times. The chain has TRBV7-2 and TRBJ1-1; TRBD1 might be the D (5 bases). V lost 2 bases and J 1 base, leaving 17 bases between the germline ends. The CDR3 length is 17 residues. CDR1 is SGHTA and CDR2 is FQGNSA in the germline V gene. For the CDR3, the DNA is TGTGCCAGCAGCTTAAACTCACTGGGGGTAGGGAACACTGAAGCTTTCTTT. Translated, it gives CASSLNSLGVGNTEAFF.

The CDR3 region has the DNA TGCGCCAGCAGCCAAGAGGGCAGGTCCGGGCAGTACTTC. Protein product: CASSQEGRSGQYF. The rearrangement links TRBV4-1 to TRBJ2-7; D not resolved. Germline V gene lookup returns CDR1 MGHRA and CDR2 YSYEKL. V was shortened by 0 bases and J by 9 bases, with 12 bases between the two germline ends. The CDR3 consists of 13 residues.

The chain employs TRBV6-1 and TRBJ1-3; 10 bases match TRBD1. This CDR3 has 16 residues. The J segment lost 1 base and the V segment lost 3 bases, leaving 3 bases of the junction unmatched. Looked up from germline, CDR1 is MNHNS and CDR2 is SASEGT. The CDR3 spells CASSDRDRGSGNTIYF. The CDR3 nucleotides read TGTGCCAGCAGTGACCGGGACAGGGGATCTGGAAACACCATATATTTT.

V gene TRBV5-1 combines with J gene TRBJ2-5, with unresolved D. This CDR3 is built from 12 residues. V was trimmed by 0 bases and J by 0 bases, leaving 0 bases between them. Germline CDR1 SGHRS, CDR2 YFSETQ. For the CDR3, the DNA is TGCGCCAGCAGCTTGGACCAAGAGACCCAGTACTTC. This gives the protein CASSLDQETQYF.

CDR3 nucleotide sequence: TGCGCCAGCACACCGGGACAGGGGGCTATTACTGAAGCTTTCTTT. Amino acid sequence: CASTPGQGAITEAFF. This rearrangement joins TRBV5-1 to TRBJ1-1, with 12 nucleotides matching TRBD1. This CDR3 region has 15 residues. Trimming at V came to 6 bases and at J to 5 bases, leaving 8 bases not matched to a gene. The V gene's germline CDR1 is SGHRS and CDR2 YFSETQ.

The rearrangement links TRBV12-5 to TRBJ2-7; D perhaps matches TRBD2 (6 bases). CDR1 and CDR2 from the germline V gene are LGHNT and FRNRAP. This CDR3 has 12 amino acids. V lost 6 bases, J lost 6 bases, and 12 bases lay in between. DNA for the CDR3: TGTGCTAGTGGCCGCGGGACCTCCGAGCAGTACTTC. Its translation is CASGRGTSEQYF.

V usage is TRBV6-6 and J usage is TRBJ2-7, with D unresolved. CDR1 and CDR2 (germline): MNHNY, SVGAGI (reference sequence). The V end was cut by 2 bases, the J end by 0 bases, with 2 bases between. There are 12 residues in the CDR3. CDR3 bases: TGTGCCAGCAGTTACAGCTCCTACGAGCAGTACTTC. Amino acids: CASSYSSYEQYF.

The chain uses TRBV5-6 and TRBJ2-7; 7 positions match TRBD1. This CDR3 comprises 15 residues. Germline trimming cut 3 bases from V and 0 bases from J; bases unmatched to any gene: 6. CDR1 SGHDT and CDR2 YYEEEE come from the germline V gene. The CDR3 region has the DNA TGTGCCAGCAGCTGGGGGACAGATCACTCCTACGAGCAGTACGTC. It yields the protein CASSWGTDHSYEQYV.

The rearrangement joins TRBV11-3 to TRBJ2-5, with D possibly being TRBD1 (6 bases). V was shortened by 5 bases and J by 0 bases, with 10 bases between the two germline ends. Per germline, CDR1 SGHNT and CDR2 YENEEA. There are 14 residues in the CDR3. For the CDR3, the DNA is TGTGCCAGCAGCATTTGGACAGACCAAGAGACCCAGTACTTC. Translation: CASSIWTDQETQYF.

V and J are TRBV7-2 and TRBJ1-1, with TRBD1 as a possible D gene (6 bases). From germline, CDR1 is SGHTA and CDR2 FQGNSA. The CDR3 runs 15 residues. The V end lost 0 bases, the J end lost 5 bases, and 13 bases lay between the germline ends. CDR3 amino acids: CASSLATGGLTEAFF. DNA of the CDR3: TGTGCCAGCAGCTTAGCGACGGGGGGCCTTACTGAAGCTTTCTTT.

This chain joins TRBV28 and TRBJ2-7, with D uncertain. The V and J ends lost 4 bases and 3 bases respectively, with 19 bases between them. The CDR3 has 16 amino acids. Germline-derived CDR1 and CDR2 are MDHEN and SYDVKM. As DNA, the CDR3 is TGTGCCAGCAGTTCCACTGGGTATGGTGTTCTCTACGAGCAGTACGTC. It encodes CASSSTGYGVLYEQYV.

The chain carries TRBV7-9 and TRBJ1-4; no clear D. The CDR3 loop spans 13 amino acids. CDR1 and CDR2 from the germline V gene are SEHNR and FQNEAQ (reference sequence). The V end lost 6 bases, the J end lost 8 bases, and 13 bases lay between the germline ends. CDR3 residues: CASRELVSEKLFF. The CDR3 nucleotides read TGTGCCAGCAGAGAGCTGGTATCCGAAAAACTGTTTTTT. The variable domain in full, completed from reference TRBV7-9 and TRBJ1-4, reads DTGVSQNPRHKITKRGQNVTFRCDPISEHNRLYWYRQTLGQGPEFLTYFQNEAQLEKSRLLSDRFSAERPKGSFSTLEIQRTEQGDSAMYLCASRELVSEKLFFGSGTQLSVL.

The CDR3, as DNA: TGTGCCAGCAGCGTAGGACTAGCGGATCTCGGGGATACGCAGTATTTT. Its translation is CASSVGLADLGDTQYF. The J gene is TRBJ2-3, the V gene TRBV9; 9 positions agree with TRBD2. The CDR3 loop spans 16 amino acids. CDR1 and CDR2 (germline): SGDLS, YYNGEE. Trimming took 0 bases from V and 6 from J; bases not matched to a gene: 8. The full variable domain, completed using reference TRBV9 and TRBJ2-3, is DSGVTQTPKHLITATGQRVTLRCSPRSGDLSVYWYQQSLDQGLQFLIQYYNGEERAKGNILERFSAQQFPDLHSELNLSSLELGDSALYFCASSVGLADLGDTQYFGPGTRLTVL.

V gene TRBV15 combines with J gene TRBJ2-3; possible D gene TRBD2, 6 bases. CDR1 and CDR2 from the germline V gene are LNHNV and YYDKDF (reference sequence). The CDR3 covers 14 residues. V was trimmed by 5 bases and J by 0 bases, leaving 9 bases between them. Written as DNA, the CDR3 is TGTGCCACCAGCCCGGGGACTAGCACAGATACGCAGTATTTT. Translating gives CATSPGTSTDTQYF.

The V and J genes are TRBV19 and TRBJ1-4; 7 nucleotides agree with TRBD1. Germline assignment: CDR1 LNHDA and CDR2 SQIVND (reference sequence). After removal of 5 bases from V and 8 bases from J, the junction contained 5 bases not matched to a gene. The CDR3 spans 13 residues. CDR3 loop: CASSDRGQEKLFF. The DNA of the CDR3 is TGTGCCAGTAGTGATAGGGGACAGGAAAAACTGTTTTTT.

The chain links TRBV5-1 to TRBJ2-3; 9 positions match TRBD2. V dropped 1 base and J dropped 2; count of bases not matched to a gene: 5. Germline-derived CDR1 and CDR2 are SGHRS and YFSETQ. The CDR3 totals 16 residues. The CDR3 sequence: CASSLLAGDPTDTQYF. CDR3 nucleotides: TGCGCCAGCAGCTTGTTAGCGGGAGATCCCACAGATACGCAGTATTTT.

The chain links TRBV19 to TRBJ1-4, with TRBD1 identical over 7 bases. This CDR3 comprises 13 residues. V lost 6 bases to trimming and J lost 6 bases; unmatched junction nucleotides: 4. CDR1 is LNHDA and CDR2 is SQIVND in the germline V gene (reference sequence). The CDR3 coding sequence is TGTGCCAGTAGGGGCAGGGGGGATGAAAAACTGTTTTTT. Translating it yields CASRGRGDEKLFF.